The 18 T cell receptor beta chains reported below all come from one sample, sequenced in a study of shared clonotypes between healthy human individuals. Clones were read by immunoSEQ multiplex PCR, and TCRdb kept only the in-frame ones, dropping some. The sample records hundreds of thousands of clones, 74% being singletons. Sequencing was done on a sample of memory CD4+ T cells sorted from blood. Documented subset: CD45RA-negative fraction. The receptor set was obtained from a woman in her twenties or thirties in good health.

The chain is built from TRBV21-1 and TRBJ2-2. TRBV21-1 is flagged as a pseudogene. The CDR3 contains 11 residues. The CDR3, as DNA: TGTGCCAGCAGCGGTACCGGGGAGCTGTTTTTT. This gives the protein CASSGTGELFF.

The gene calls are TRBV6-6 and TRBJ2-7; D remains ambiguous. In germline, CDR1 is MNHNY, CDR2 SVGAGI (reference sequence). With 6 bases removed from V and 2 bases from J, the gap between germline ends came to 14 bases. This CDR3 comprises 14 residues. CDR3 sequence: CASRGSDPTYEQYF. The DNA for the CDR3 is TGTGCCAGCAGGGGAAGCGACCCCACCTACGAGCAGTACTTC.

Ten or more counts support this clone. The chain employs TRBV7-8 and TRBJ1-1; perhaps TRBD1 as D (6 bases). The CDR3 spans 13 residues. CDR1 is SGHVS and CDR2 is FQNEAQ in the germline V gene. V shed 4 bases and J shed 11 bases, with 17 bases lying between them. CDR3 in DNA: TGTGCCAGCAGCTCATATCAGGGGCTAGGGGCTTTCTTT. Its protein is CASSSYQGLGAFF. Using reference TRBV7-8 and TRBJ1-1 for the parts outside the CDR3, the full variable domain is GAGVSQSPRYKVAKRGQDVALRCDPISGHVSLFWYQQALGQGPEFLTYFQNEAQLDKSGLPSDRFFAERPEGSVSTLKIQRTQQEDSAVYLCASSSYQGLGAFFGQGTRLTVV.

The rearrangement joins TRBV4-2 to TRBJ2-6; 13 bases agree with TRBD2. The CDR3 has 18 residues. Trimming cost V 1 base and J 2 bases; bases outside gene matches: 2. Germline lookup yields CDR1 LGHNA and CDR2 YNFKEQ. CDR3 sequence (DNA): TGTGCCAGCAGCCAAGGGACTAGCGGGAGCGCTGGGGCCAACGTCCTGACTTTC. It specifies CASSQGTSGSAGANVLTF.

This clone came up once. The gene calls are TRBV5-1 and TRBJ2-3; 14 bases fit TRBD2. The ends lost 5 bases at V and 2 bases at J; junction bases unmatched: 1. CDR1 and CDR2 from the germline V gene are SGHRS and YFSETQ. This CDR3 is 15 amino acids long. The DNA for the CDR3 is TGCGCCAGCAGGGGACTAGCGGGAGCCACAGATACGCAGTATTTT. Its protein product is CASRGLAGATDTQYF. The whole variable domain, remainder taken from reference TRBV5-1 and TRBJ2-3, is KAGVTQTPRYLIKTRGQQVTLSCSPISGHRSVSWYQQTPGQGLQFLFEYFSETQRNKGNFPGRFSGRQFSNSRSEMNVSTLELGDSALYLCASRGLAGATDTQYFGPGTRLTVL.

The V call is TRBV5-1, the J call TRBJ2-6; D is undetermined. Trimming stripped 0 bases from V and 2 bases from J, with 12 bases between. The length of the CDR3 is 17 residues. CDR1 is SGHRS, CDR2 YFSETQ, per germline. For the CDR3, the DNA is TGCGCCAGCAGCTTGGGAGGCGGCTCCCCTGGGGCCAACGTCCTGACTTTC. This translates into CASSLGGGSPGANVLTF.

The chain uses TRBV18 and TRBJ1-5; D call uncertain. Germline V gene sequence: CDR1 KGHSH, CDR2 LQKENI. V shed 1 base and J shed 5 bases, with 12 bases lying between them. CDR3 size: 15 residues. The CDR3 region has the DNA TGTGCCAGCTCACCACGTGAGGGTCGGGATCAGCCCCAGCATTTT. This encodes CASSPREGRDQPQHF.

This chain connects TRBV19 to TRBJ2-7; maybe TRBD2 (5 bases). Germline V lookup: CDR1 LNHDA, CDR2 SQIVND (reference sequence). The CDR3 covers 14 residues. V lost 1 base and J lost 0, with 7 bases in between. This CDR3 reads CASSIGTHSYEQYF. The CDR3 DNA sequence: TGTGCCAGTAGTATAGGGACTCACTCCTACGAGCAGTACTTC.

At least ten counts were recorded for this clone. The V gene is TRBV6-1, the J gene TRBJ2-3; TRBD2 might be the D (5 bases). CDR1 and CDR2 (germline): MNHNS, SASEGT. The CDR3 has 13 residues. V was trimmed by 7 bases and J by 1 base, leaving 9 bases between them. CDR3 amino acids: CASKVGGTDTQYF. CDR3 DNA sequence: TGTGCCAGCAAGGTGGGAGGCACAGATACGCAGTATTTT.

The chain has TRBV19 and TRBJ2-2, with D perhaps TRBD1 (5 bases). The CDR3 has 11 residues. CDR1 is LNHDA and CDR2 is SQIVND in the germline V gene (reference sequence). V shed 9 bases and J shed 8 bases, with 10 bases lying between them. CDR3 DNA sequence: TGTGCCAGCAGCCCAGGGGGGGAGCTGTTTTTT. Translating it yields CASSPGGELFF.

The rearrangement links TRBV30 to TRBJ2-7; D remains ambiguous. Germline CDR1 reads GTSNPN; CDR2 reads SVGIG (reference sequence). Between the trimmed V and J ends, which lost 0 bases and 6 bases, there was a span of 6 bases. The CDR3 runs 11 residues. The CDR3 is CAWSVFSEQYF. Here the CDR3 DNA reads TGTGCCTGGAGTGTATTCTCCGAGCAGTACTTC.

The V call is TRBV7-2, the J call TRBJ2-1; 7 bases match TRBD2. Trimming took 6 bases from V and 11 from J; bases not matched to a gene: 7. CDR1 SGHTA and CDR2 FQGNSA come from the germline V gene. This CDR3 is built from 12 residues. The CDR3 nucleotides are TGTGCCAGCAGAGCTTCTAGCGGCCAGCAGTTCTTC. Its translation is CASRASSGQQFF.

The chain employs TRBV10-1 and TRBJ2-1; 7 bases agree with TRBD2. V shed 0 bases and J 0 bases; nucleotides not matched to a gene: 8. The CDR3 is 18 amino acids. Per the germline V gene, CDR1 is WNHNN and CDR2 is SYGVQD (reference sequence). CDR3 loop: CASSESIFSGNSYNEQFF. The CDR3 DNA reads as TGCGCCAGCAGTGAGTCGATTTTCAGCGGGAACTCCTACAATGAGCAGTTCTTC.

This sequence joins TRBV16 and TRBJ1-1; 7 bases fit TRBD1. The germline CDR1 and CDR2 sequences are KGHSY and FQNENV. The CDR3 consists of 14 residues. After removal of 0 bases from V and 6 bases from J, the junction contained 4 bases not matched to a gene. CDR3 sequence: CASSQSIRGAEAFF. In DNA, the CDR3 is TGTGCCAGCAGCCAATCGATCAGGGGGGCTGAAGCTTTCTTT. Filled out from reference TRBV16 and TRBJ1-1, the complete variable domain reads GEEVAQTPKHLVRGEGQKAKLYCAPIKGHSYVFWYQQVLKNEFKFLISFQNENVFDETGMPKERFSAKCLPNSPCSLEIQATKLEDSAVYFCASSQSIRGAEAFFGQGTRLTVV.

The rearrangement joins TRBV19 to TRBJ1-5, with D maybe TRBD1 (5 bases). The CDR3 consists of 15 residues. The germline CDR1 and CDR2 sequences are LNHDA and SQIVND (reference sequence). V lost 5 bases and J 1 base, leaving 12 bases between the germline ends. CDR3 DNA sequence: TGTGCCAGTAGTGATACAGGTTTAAGCAATCAGCCCCAGCATTTT. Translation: CASSDTGLSNQPQHF. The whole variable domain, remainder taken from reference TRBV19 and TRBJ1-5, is DGGITQSPKYLFRKEGQNVTLSCEQNLNHDAMYWYRQDPGQGLRLIYYSQIVNDFQKGDIAEGYSVSREKKESFPLTVTSAQKNPTAFYLCASSDTGLSNQPQHFGDGTRLSIL.

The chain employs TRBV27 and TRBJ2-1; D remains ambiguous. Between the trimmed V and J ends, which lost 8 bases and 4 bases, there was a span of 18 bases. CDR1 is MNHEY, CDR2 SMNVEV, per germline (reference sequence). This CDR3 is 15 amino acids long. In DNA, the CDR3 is TGTGCCAGCCGTAAAATGACTGGGGTATACAATGAGCAGTTCTTC. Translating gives CASRKMTGVYNEQFF.

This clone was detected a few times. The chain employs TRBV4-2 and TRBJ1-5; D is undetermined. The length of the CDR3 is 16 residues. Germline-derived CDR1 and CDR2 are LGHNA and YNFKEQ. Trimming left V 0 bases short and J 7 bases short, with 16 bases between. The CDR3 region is CASSQEGTQKRQPQHF. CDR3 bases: TGTGCCAGCAGCCAAGAGGGAACGCAAAAGAGGCAGCCCCAGCATTTT.

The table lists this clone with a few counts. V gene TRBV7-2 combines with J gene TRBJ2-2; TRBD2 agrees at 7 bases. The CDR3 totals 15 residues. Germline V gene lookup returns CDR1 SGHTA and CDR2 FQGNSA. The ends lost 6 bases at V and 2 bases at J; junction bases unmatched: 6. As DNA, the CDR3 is TGTGCCAGCAGTGCTAGCGGACCAAACACCGGGGAGCTGTTTTTT. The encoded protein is CASSASGPNTGELFF. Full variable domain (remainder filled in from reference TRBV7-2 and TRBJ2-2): GAGVSQSPSNKVTEKGKDVELRCDPISGHTALYWYRQSLGQGLEFLIYFQGNSAPDKSGLPSDRFSAERTGGSVSTLTIQRTQQEDSAVYLCASSASGPNTGELFFGEGSRLTVL.